This TCR beta chain was recovered during a study of molecular identifiers for immune sequencing clone quantification. This clonotype was detected many times. With V trimmed by 5 bases and J by 6 bases, 12 bases remained unmatched. Germline V gene lookup returns CDR1 MNHEY and CDR2 SMNVEV (reference sequence). CDR3 length equals 15 residues. TCRdb processed the PCR reads anew with MiXCR; each CDR3 protein has one entry. The sample carries over 600,000 distinct CDR3 sequences, approximately 20% recorded once. Sequenced input: naive CD8+ T cells from blood, with Jurkat cell RNA spiked in. As to subset: FACS-sorted CD8+CD4-CCR7+CD45RA+ naive T cells. The V and J genes are TRBV27 and TRBJ2-7; 8 positions match TRBD2. The sequence was collected from a human donor in good health. Some libraries in this study had Jurkat cell RNA spiked in. CDR3 nucleotides: TGTGCCAGCAGTCCTGGGACCGCCGCGGGAGGCGAGCAGTACTTC. Its protein product is CASSPGTAAGGEQYF.